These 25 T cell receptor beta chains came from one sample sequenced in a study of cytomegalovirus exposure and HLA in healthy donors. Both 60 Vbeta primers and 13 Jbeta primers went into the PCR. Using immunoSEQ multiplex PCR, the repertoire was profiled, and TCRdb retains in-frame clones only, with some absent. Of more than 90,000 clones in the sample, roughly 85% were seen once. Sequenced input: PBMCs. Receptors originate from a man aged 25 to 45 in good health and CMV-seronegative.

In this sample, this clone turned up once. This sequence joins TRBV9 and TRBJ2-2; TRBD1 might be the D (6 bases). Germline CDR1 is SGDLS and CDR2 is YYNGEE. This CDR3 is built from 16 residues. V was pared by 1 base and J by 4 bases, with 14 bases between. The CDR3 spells CASSVISRGPTGELFF. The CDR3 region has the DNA TGTGCCAGCAGCGTAATTAGCAGGGGACCCACCGGGGAGCTGTTTTTT.

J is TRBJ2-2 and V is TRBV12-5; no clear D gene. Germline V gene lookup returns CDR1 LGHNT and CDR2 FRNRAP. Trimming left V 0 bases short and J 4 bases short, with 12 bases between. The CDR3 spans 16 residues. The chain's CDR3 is CASGLVSARFTGELFF. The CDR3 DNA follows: TGTGCTAGTGGTTTGGTTTCCGCTCGGTTCACCGGGGAGCTGTTTTTT.

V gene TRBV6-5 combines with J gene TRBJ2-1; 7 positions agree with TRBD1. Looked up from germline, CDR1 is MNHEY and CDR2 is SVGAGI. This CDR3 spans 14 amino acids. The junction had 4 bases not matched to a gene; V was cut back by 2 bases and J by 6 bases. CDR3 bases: TGTGCCAGCAGTTACCACAGGGGCGCCAATGAGCAGTTCTTC. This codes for CASSYHRGANEQFF.

The CDR3 nucleotides are TGTGCCAGCAGTTTTACAGGTCGGAATGAGCAGTTCTTC. This sequence encodes CASSFTGRNEQFF. J is TRBJ2-1 and V is TRBV27; tentatively, D is TRBD1 (5 bases). V was pared by 3 bases and J by 7 bases, with 10 bases between. The CDR3 spans 13 residues. Germline values: CDR1 MNHEY, CDR2 SMNVEV (reference sequence).

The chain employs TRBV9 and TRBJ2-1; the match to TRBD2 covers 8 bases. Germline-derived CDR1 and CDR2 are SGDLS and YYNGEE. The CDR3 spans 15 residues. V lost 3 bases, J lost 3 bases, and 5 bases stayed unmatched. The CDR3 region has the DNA TGTGCCAGCAGCGCCATAGCGGGAAACTACAATGAGCAGTTCTTC. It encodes CASSAIAGNYNEQFF.

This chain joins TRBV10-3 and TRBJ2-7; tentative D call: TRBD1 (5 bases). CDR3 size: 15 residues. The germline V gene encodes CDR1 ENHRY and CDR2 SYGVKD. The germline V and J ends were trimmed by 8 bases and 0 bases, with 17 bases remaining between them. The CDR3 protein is CAIASDRRSSYEQYF. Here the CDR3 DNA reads TGTGCCATCGCCTCCGACAGACGGAGCTCCTACGAGCAGTACTTC.

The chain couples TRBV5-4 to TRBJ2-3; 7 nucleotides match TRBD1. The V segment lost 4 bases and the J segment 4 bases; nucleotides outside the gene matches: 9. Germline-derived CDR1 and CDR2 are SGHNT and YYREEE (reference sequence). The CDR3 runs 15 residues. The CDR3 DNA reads TGTGCCAGCAGCCCTCCACGACAGGGTCCAGATACGCAGTATTTT. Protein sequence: CASSPPRQGPDTQYF.

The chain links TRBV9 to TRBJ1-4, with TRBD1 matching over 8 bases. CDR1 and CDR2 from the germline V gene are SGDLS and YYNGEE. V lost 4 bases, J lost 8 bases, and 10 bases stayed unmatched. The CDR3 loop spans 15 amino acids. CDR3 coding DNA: TGTGCCAGCAGCCAAGGACAGGGAGTCCGGGAAAAACTGTTTTTT. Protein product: CASSQGQGVREKLFF.

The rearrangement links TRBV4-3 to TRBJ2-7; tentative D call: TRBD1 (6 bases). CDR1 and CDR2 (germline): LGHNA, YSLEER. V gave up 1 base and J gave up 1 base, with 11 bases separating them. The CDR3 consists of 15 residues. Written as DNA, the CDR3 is TGCGCCAGCAGCCAAGGAACAGGGACATCCTACGAGCAGTACTTC. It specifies CASSQGTGTSYEQYF.

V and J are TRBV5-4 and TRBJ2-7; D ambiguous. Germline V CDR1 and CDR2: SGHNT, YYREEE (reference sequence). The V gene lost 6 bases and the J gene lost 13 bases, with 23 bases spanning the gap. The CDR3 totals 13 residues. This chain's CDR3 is CASTKSGQERLYF. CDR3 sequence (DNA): TGTGCCAGCACCAAAAGTGGGCAGGAACGTTTATACTTC.

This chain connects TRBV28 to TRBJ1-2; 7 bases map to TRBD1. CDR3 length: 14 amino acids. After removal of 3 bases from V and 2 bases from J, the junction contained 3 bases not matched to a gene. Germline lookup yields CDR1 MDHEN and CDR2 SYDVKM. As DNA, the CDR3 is TGTGCCAGCAGTTTGGGGGGACAGAACTATGGCTACACCTTC. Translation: CASSLGGQNYGYTF.

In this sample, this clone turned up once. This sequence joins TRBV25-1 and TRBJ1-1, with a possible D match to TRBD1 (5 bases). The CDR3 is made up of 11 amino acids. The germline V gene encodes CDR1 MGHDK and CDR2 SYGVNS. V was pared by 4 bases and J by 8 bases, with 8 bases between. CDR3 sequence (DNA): TGTGCCAGCAGTGGGAGACAGGAAGCTTTCTTT. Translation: CASSGRQEAFF.

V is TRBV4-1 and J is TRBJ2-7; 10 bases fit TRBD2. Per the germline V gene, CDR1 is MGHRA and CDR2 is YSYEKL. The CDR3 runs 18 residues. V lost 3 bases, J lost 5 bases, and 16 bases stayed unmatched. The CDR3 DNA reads TGCGCCAGCAGCCAGAGGGGATTGTTGGCTAGCGGGAGCGACGAGCAGTACTTC. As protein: CASSQRGLLASGSDEQYF.

CDR3 nucleotides: TGCGCCAGCAGCCAAGAGTACGGGGTGGGTGAGCAGTTCTTC. Its protein product is CASSQEYGVGEQFF. The rearrangement joins TRBV4-1 to TRBJ2-1; the D gene is possibly TRBD2 (5 bases). This CDR3 contains 14 residues. V shed 0 bases and J shed 9 bases, with 12 bases lying between them. CDR1 is MGHRA and CDR2 is YSYEKL in the germline V gene.

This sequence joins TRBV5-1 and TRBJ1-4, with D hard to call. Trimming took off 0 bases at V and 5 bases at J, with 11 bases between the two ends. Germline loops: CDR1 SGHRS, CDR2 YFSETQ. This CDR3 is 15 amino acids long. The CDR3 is CASSLVGRVNEKLFF. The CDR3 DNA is TGCGCCAGCAGCTTGGTCGGGAGAGTAAATGAAAAACTGTTTTTT.

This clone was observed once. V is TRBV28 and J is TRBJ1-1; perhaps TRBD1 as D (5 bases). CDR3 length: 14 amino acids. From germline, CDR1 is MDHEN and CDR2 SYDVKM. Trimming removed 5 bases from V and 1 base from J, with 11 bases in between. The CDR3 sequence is CASSGQGSNTEAFF. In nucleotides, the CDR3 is TGTGCCAGCAGTGGGCAGGGTTCGAACACTGAAGCTTTCTTT. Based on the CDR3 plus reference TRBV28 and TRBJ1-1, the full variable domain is DVKVTQSSRYLVKRTGEKVFLECVQDMDHENMFWYRQDPGLGLRLIYFSYDVKMKEKGDIPEGYSVSREKKERFSLILESASTNQTSMYLCASSGQGSNTEAFFGQGTRLTVV.

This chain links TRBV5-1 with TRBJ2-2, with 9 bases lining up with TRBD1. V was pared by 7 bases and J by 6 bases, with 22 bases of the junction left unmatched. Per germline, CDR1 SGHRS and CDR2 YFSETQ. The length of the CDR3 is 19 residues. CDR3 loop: CASAVWGTIGTGSPGELFF. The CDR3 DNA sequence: TGCGCCAGCGCTGTCTGGGGAACTATCGGGACAGGGTCACCCGGGGAGCTGTTTTTT.

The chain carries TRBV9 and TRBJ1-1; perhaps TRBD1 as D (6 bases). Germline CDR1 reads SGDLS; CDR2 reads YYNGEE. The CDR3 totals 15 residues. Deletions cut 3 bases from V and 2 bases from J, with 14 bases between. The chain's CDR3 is CASSDLDRFNTEAFF. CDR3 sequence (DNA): TGTGCCAGCAGCGACTTAGACAGGTTCAACACTGAAGCTTTCTTT. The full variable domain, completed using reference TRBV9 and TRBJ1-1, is DSGVTQTPKHLITATGQRVTLRCSPRSGDLSVYWYQQSLDQGLQFLIQYYNGEERAKGNILERFSAQQFPDLHSELNLSSLELGDSALYFCASSDLDRFNTEAFFGQGTRLTVV.

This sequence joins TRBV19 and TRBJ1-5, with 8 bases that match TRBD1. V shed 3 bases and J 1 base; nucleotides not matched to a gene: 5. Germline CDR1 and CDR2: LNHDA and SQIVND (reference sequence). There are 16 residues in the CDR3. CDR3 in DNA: TGTGCCAGTAGTATGCAGGGGGCGTTCAGCAATCAGCCCCAGCATTTT. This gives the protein CASSMQGAFSNQPQHF.

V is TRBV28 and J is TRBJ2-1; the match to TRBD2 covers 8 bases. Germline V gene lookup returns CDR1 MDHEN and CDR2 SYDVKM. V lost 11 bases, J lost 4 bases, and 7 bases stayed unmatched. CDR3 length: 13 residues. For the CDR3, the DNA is TGTGCCTGCGGGGCTAGCGGGTACAATGAGCAGTTCTTC. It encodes CACGASGYNEQFF.

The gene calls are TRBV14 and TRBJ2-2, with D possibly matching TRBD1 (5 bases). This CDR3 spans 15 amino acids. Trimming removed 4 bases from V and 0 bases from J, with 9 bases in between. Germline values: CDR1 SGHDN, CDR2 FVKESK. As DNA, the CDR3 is TGTGCCAGCAGCCCCCGGACACCGAACACCGGGGAGCTGTTTTTT. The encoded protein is CASSPRTPNTGELFF.

The CDR3 is CASSLSGEAYEQYF. The CDR3 coding sequence is TGTGCCAGCAGCTTGTCGGGGGAGGCCTACGAGCAGTACTTC. This sequence joins TRBV5-6 and TRBJ2-7; D is possibly TRBD2 (6 bases). This CDR3 has 14 residues. In germline, CDR1 is SGHDT, CDR2 YYEEEE. V was shortened by 1 base and J by 2 bases, with 10 bases between the two germline ends.

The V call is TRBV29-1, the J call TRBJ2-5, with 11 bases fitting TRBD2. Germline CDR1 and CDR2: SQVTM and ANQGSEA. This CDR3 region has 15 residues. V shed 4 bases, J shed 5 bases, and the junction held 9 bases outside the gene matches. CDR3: CSVGSSGRLHETQYF. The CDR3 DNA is TGCAGCGTTGGTTCTAGCGGGAGGCTACATGAGACCCAGTACTTC.

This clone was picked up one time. CDR3 loop: CASSEVVPNIQYF. The CDR3, as DNA: TGTGCCAGCAGTGAGGTGGTTCCAAACATTCAGTACTTC. This chain connects TRBV28 to TRBJ2-4; D is ambiguous. V dropped 5 bases and J dropped 6 bases, with 11 bases sitting between them. The CDR3 has 13 amino acids. From germline, CDR1 is MDHEN and CDR2 SYDVKM.

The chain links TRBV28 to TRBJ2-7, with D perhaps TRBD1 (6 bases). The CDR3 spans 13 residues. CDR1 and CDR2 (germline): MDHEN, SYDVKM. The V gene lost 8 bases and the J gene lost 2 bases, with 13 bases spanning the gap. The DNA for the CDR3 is TGTGCCAGCCACGGGACACTAACCTACGAGCAGTACTTC. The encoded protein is CASHGTLTYEQYF. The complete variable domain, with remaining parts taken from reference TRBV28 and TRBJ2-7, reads DVKVTQSSRYLVKRTGEKVFLECVQDMDHENMFWYRQDPGLGLRLIYFSYDVKMKEKGDIPEGYSVSREKKERFSLILESASTNQTSMYLCASHGTLTYEQYFGPGTRLTVT.